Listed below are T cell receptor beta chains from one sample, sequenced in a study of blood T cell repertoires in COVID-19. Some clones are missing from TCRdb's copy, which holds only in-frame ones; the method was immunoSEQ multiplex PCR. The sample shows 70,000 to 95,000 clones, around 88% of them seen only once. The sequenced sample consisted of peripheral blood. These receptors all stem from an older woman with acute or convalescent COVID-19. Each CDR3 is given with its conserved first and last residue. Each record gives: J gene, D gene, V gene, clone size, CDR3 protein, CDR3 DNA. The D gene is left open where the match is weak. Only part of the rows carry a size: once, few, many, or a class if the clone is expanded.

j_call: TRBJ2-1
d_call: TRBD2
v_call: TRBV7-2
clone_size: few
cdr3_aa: CASSLGGTSNYNEQFF
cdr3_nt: TGTGCCAGCAGCTTAGGGGGGACTAGCAACTACAATGAGCAGTTCTTC

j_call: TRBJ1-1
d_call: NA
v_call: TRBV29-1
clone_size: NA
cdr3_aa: CSVFGARRTEAFF
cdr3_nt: TGCAGCGTTTTTGGGGCGAGAAGAACTGAAGCTTTCTTT

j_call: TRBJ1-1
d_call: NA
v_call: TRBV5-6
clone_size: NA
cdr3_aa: CASSLWAEMNTEAFF
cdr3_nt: TGTGCCAGCAGCTTGTGGGCAGAGATGAACACTGAAGCTTTCTTT

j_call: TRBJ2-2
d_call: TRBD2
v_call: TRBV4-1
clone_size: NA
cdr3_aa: CASSLGLAGESVGELFF
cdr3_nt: TGCGCCAGCAGCCTGGGACTAGCGGGAGAGTCAGTCGGGGAGCTGTTTTTT

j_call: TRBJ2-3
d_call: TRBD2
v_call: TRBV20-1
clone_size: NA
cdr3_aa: CSASGLWASGGSSTDTQYF
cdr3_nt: TGCAGTGCTAGTGGTCTGTGGGCTAGCGGGGGTTCTAGCACAGATACGCAGTATTTT

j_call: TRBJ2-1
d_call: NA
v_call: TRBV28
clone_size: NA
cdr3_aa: CAAGSAGSKNEQFF
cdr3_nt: TGTGCCGCGGGGTCGGCGGGCTCTAAAAATGAGCAGTTCTTC

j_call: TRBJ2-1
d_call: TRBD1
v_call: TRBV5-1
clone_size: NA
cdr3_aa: CASSLTGGEQFF
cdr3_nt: TGCGCCAGCAGCCTGACAGGGGGTGAGCAGTTCTTC

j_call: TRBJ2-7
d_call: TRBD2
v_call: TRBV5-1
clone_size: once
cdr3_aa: CASSLATSGNEQYF
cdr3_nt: TGCGCCAGCAGCTTGGCCACTAGCGGGAACGAGCAGTACTTC

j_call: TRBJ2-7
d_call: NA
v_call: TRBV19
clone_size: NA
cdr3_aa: CASSITGTYEQYF
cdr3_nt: TGTGCCAGTAGTATAACAGGTACCTACGAGCAGTACTTC

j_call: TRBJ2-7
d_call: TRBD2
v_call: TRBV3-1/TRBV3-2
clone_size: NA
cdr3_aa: CASSPGLAAYEQYF
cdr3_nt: TGTGCCAGCAGCCCCGGACTAGCTGCCTACGAGCAGTACTTC

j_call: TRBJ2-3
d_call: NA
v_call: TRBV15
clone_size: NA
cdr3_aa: CATSRLQSTDTQYF
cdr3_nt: TGTGCCACCAGCAGATTACAGAGCACAGATACGCAGTATTTT

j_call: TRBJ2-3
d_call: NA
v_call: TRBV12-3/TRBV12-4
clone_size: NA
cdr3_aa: CASSLERDTQYF
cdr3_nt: TGTGCCAGCAGTTTAGAACGGGATACGCAGTATTTT

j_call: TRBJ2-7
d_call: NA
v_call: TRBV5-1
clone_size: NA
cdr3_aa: CASSSTGPRGEQYF
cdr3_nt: TGCGCCAGCAGCAGTACCGGACCAAGGGGCGAGCAGTACTTC

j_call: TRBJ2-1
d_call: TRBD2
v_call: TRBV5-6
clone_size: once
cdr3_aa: CASSLGLAGGPREQFF
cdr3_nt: TGTGCCAGCAGCTTGGGACTAGCGGGGGGGCCACGTGAGCAGTTCTTC

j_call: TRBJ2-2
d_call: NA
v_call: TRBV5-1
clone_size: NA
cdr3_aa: CASSLDTGYGTGELFF
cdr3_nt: TGCGCCAGCAGCTTGGATACAGGGTATGGCACCGGGGAGCTGTTTTTT

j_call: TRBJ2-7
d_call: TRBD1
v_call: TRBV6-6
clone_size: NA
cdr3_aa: CASRSHRGTNYEQYF
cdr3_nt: TGTGCCAGCAGAAGCCACAGGGGCACAAACTACGAGCAGTACTTC

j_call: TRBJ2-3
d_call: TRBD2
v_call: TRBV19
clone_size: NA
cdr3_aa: CASRLTSGRSDTQYF
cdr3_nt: TGTGCCAGTCGATTGACTAGCGGGAGATCAGATACGCAGTATTTT

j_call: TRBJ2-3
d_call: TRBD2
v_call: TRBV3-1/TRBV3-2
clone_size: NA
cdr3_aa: CASSQGRTSGRGDTQYF
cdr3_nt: TGTGCCAGCAGCCAAGGGCGGACTAGCGGACGGGGGGATACGCAGTATTTT

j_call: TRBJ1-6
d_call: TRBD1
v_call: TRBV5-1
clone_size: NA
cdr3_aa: CASSLATGLSSYNSPLHF
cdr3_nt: TGCGCCAGCAGCTTGGCGACAGGGCTTAGCTCCTATAATTCACCCCTCCACTTT

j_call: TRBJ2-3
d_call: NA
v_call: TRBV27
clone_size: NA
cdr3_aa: CASSFAVGLTDTQYF
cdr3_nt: TGTGCCAGCAGTTTCGCCGTCGGACTCACAGATACGCAGTATTTT

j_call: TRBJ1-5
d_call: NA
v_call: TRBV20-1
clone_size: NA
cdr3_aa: CSADTTPQHF
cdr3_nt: TGCAGTGCGGATACTACTCCCCAGCATTTT

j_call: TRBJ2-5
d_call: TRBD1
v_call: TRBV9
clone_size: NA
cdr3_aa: CASSVAGDSSLGTQYF
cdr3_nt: TGTGCCAGCAGCGTAGCTGGGGACAGTAGCCTTGGTACCCAGTACTTC

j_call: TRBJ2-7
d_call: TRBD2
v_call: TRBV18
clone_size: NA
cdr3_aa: CASSLGLAGADEQYF
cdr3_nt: TGTGCCAGCTCACTGGGACTAGCGGGAGCCGATGAGCAGTACTTC

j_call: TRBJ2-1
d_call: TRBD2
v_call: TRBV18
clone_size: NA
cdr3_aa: CASSSPGQSETSGPNEQFF
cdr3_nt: TGTGCCAGCTCATCGCCGGGACAGAGCGAGACTAGCGGACCCAATGAGCAGTTCTTC

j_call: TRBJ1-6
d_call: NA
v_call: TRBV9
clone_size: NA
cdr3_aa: CASSVGGAPLHF
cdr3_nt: TGTGCCAGCAGCGTAGGGGGGGCACCCCTCCACTTT

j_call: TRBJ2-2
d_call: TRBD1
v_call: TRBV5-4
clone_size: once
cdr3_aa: CASSQGTGHSTGELFF
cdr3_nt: TGTGCCAGCAGCCAAGGGACAGGGCACAGCACCGGGGAGCTGTTTTTT

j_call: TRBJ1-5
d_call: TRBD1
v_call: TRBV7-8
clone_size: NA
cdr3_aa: CASSWDRVDYSNQPQHF
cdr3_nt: TGTGCCAGCAGCTGGGACAGGGTCGATTATAGCAATCAGCCCCAGCATTTT

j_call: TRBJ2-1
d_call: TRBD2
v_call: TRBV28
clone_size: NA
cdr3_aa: CASSPGLAGNNEQFF
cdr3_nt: TGTGCCAGCAGTCCGGGACTAGCGGGAAACAATGAGCAGTTCTTC

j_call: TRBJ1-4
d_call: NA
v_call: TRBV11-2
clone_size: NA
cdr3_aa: CASSRGLNEKLFF
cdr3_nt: TGTGCCAGCAGCAGGGGCCTTAATGAAAAACTGTTTTTT

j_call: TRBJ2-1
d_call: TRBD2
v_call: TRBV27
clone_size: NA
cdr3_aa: CASSLSSGRYNEQFF
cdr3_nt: TGTGCCAGCAGTTTATCTAGCGGGAGGTACAATGAGCAGTTCTTC

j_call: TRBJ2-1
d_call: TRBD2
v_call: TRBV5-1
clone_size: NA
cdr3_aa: CASSPLLAGGEGEQFF
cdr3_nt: TGCGCCAGCAGCCCCCTACTAGCGGGAGGGGAGGGTGAGCAGTTCTTC

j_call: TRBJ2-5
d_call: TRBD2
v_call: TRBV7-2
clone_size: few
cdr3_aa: CASSLLTSLKETQYF
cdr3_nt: TGTGCCAGCAGCCTACTGACTAGCCTCAAAGAGACCCAGTACTTC

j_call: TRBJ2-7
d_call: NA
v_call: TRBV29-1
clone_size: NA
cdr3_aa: CSVEGTISREQYF
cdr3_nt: TGCAGCGTTGAAGGGACAATTTCCCGCGAGCAGTACTTC